This TCR beta chain was captured in a study of identical twins. CDR1 is KGHSH, CDR2 LQKENI, per germline. The CDR3 contains 14 residues. Trimming removed 4 bases at V and 4 bases at J, with 11 bases between. Each CDR3 protein is one row after TCRdb ran MiXCR on the 5' RACE reads. Of about 900,000 distinct CDR3 sequences listed, around 12% are singletons. This clonotype was recorded a few times. These same data were also listed under a study on yellow fever vaccine responses in identical twins.

The sample taken for sequencing was PBMCs. The chain couples TRBV18 to TRBJ1-5; D possibly corresponds to TRBD1 (5 bases). The sequence was obtained from a woman younger than 30 in good health. CDR3: CASSQFQGNQPQHF. Written as DNA, the CDR3 is TGTGCCAGCTCACAATTTCAGGGTAATCAGCCCCAGCATTTT.